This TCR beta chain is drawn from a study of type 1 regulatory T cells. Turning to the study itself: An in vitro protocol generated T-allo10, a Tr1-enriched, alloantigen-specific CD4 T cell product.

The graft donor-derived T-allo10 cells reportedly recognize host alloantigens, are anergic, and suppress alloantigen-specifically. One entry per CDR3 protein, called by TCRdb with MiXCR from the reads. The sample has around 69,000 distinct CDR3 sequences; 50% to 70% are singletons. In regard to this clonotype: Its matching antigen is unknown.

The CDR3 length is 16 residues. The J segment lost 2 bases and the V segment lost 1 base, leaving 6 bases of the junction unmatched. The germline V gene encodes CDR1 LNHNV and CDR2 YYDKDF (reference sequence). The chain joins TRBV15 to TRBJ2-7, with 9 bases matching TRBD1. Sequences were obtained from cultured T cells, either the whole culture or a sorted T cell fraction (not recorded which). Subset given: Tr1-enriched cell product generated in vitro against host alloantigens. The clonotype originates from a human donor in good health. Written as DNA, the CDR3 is TGTGCCACCAGCAGAGGAGGAGGACAGGGGACCTACGAGCAGTACTTC. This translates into CATSRGGGQGTYEQYF.